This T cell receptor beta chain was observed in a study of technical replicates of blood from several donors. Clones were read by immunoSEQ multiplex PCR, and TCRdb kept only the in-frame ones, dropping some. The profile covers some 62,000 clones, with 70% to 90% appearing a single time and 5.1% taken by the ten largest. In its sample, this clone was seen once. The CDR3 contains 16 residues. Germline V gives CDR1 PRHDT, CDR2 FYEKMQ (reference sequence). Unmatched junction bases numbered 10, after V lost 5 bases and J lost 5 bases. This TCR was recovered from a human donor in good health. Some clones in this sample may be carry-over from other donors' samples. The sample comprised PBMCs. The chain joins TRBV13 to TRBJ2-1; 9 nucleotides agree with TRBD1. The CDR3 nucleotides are TGTGCCAGCAGCCAAAACAGGGGGCCGGAAGACAATGAGCAGTTCTTC. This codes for CASSQNRGPEDNEQFF.